This T cell receptor (beta chain) comes out of a study of persistence of HIV-infected CD4 T cells. Sequencing used immunoSEQ version 4 in survey mode. The table came from immunoSEQ multiplex PCR; TCRdb's copy has only in-frame clones and leaves some out. The sample contains about 32,000 clones, roughly 71% of which appear only once. This clone has only one observation. Its specificity is unknown. Deletions cut 0 bases from V and 4 bases from J, with 9 bases between. Germline V gene lookup returns CDR1 WSHSY and CDR2 SAAADI. The CDR3 covers 15 residues. An overlapping HIV-1 Gag peptide pool stimulated these cells at 0.95 to 1 ug/peptide/mL. Sorting of responding CD4+ T cells relied on upregulated CD40 ligand together with CD69.

The sample was CD4+ T cells sorted from PBMCs after roughly 18-hour stimulation, taken from a patient who received antiretroviral therapy. This clonotype originated in an adult man with HIV who was CMV-seropositive. The chain couples TRBV10-2 to TRBJ1-4; tentative D call: TRBD1 (5 bases). This CDR3 reads CASSESSGHNEKLFF. Here the CDR3 DNA reads TGCGCCAGCAGTGAGTCGTCAGGACATAATGAAAAACTGTTTTTT.